These 22 T cell receptor beta chains were all obtained from the same sample, sequenced in a study of blood T cell repertoires in COVID-19 (TCRdb year 2020). Libraries were built with the immunoSEQ multiplex PCR assay. TCRdb obtained this table from immuneACCESS and retained in-frame rearrangements with V and J assigned. These tables miss some clones; where compared with another copy, unresolved V genes account for less than half of the shortfall, and the remainder is unexplained. The sample table contains 150,000 to 200,000 clones; only one count was recorded for under 80% of them. The biggest ten clones account for 2.8% of the sample. The sequencing input was peripheral blood. These TCRs come from a man aged 65 to 85 with acute or convalescent COVID-19.

The chain is built from TRBV14 and TRBJ2-5; TRBD1 agrees at 7 bases. Germline V gives CDR1 SGHDN, CDR2 FVKESK. The CDR3 extends over 13 amino acids. V was pared by 7 bases and J by 4 bases, with 6 bases of the junction left unmatched. CDR3 loop: CASTRQGGETQYF. CDR3 coding DNA: TGTGCCAGCACCCGACAGGGTGGAGAGACCCAGTACTTC.

The V and J genes are TRBV3-1 (or the pseudogene TRBV3-2) and TRBJ2-1, with D possibly TRBD2 on 6 matching bases. V was cut by 2 bases and J by 8 bases, with 19 bases left in between. Germline loops: CDR1 LGHDT, CDR2 YNNKEL (reference sequence). The CDR3 is 16 amino acids. CDR3 region: CASSQKLVYGGHEQFF. CDR3 DNA: TGTGCCAGCAGCCAAAAATTAGTTTACGGGGGTCATGAGCAGTTCTTC.

The chain is built from TRBV3-1 (or the pseudogene TRBV3-2) and TRBJ2-3, with D possibly TRBD2 on 7 matching bases. Trimming removed 4 bases from V and 2 bases from J, with 13 bases in between. This CDR3 is 15 amino acids long. CDR1 and CDR2 (germline): LGHDT, YNNKEL (reference sequence). The CDR3 sequence is CASSPRGGPTDTQYF. CDR3 nucleotide sequence: TGTGCCAGCAGCCCGAGGGGGGGCCCCACAGATACGCAGTATTTT.

V usage is TRBV4-1 and J usage is TRBJ1-2, with D perhaps matching TRBD1 (5 bases). V lost 3 bases and J lost 7, with 15 bases in between. Germline V gives CDR1 MGHRA, CDR2 YSYEKL. CDR3 length equals 14 residues. Written as DNA, the CDR3 is TGCGCCAGCAGCCAGTACTCCGGGGGTGGTGGCTACACCTTC. It encodes CASSQYSGGGGYTF.

This rearrangement joins TRBV6-2 or TRBV6-3 to TRBJ2-1, with TRBD1 matching over 7 bases. From germline, CDR1 is MNHEY and CDR2 SVGEGT. Trimming at V came to 3 bases and at J to 5 bases, leaving 7 bases not matched to a gene. CDR3 size: 15 residues. The CDR3 here is CASSYGDRAHNEQFF. CDR3 sequence (DNA): TGTGCCAGCAGTTATGGTGACAGGGCCCACAATGAGCAGTTCTTC.

V gene TRBV19 combines with J gene TRBJ1-6; the D is unclear. Germline loops: CDR1 LNHDA, CDR2 SQIVND (reference sequence). Trimming pared 9 bases from V and 6 bases from J, leaving 15 bases between. The CDR3 consists of 14 residues. CDR3 nucleotide sequence: TGTGCCAGAAAGCGAGTCGTTGTTAATTCACCCCTCCACTTT. Translated: CARKRVVVNSPLHF.

The J gene is TRBJ2-1, the V gene TRBV19; 9 bases are shared with TRBD1. Germline loops: CDR1 LNHDA, CDR2 SQIVND (reference sequence). This CDR3 comprises 15 residues. With 3 bases clipped from V and 4 bases from J, the junction kept 4 bases outside the gene matches. The CDR3 reads CASSMAGQGYNEQFF. CDR3 nucleotides: TGTGCCAGTAGTATGGCGGGACAGGGATACAATGAGCAGTTCTTC.

The CDR3 DNA reads TGCAGTGCTAGTCCACAGGGGACCCACGAGCAGTACTTC. As protein: CSASPQGTHEQYF. The chain links TRBV20-1 to TRBJ2-7, with TRBD1 matching over 7 bases. This CDR3 region has 13 residues. Germline CDR1 is DFQATT and CDR2 is SNEGSKA (reference sequence). The trim removed 3 bases at V and 5 bases at J, leaving 7 bases unmatched.

V gene TRBV2 combines with J gene TRBJ2-3; unclear D gene. From germline, CDR1 is SNHLY and CDR2 FYNNEI. This CDR3 is 14 amino acids long. Trimming took off 6 bases at V and 1 base at J, with 11 bases between the two ends. The DNA for the CDR3 is TGTGCCAGCAGAGACTCCCTTGGCACAGATACGCAGTATTTT. This encodes CASRDSLGTDTQYF.

The chain is built from TRBV6-5 and TRBJ1-5, with 7 nucleotides matching TRBD1. The CDR3 runs 15 residues. Germline V lookup: CDR1 MNHEY, CDR2 SVGAGI. Trimming at V came to 2 bases and at J to 5 bases, leaving 6 bases not matched to a gene. This chain's CDR3 is CASSYTTGMDQPQHF. The CDR3, as DNA: TGTGCCAGCAGTTACACGACAGGGATGGATCAGCCCCAGCATTTT.

This chain joins TRBV9 and TRBJ1-6, with 8 bases fitting TRBD1. The length of the CDR3 is 15 residues. V shed 3 bases and J 8 bases; nucleotides not matched to a gene: 7. Looked up from germline, CDR1 is SGDLS and CDR2 is YYNGEE. CDR3 protein: CASSAGQGKDSPLHF. In nucleotides, the CDR3 is TGTGCCAGCAGCGCTGGACAGGGCAAAGATTCACCCCTCCACTTT.

This clone has more than one count but fewer than ten. The DNA for the CDR3 is TGCGCCAGCAGCTTCGGAGGGACTGGGGCCAACGTCCTGACTTTC. Protein sequence: CASSFGGTGANVLTF. J is TRBJ2-6 and V is TRBV5-1, with D possibly matching TRBD2 (6 bases). There are 15 residues in the CDR3. Germline CDR1 SGHRS, CDR2 YFSETQ. Trimming stripped 2 bases from V and 2 bases from J, with 8 bases between.

The chain is built from TRBV29-1 and TRBJ2-7; the match to TRBD2 covers 7 bases. Germline assignment: CDR1 SQVTM and CDR2 ANQGSEA. J lost 2 bases, V lost 3 bases, and 1 base had no gene match. The CDR3 is made up of 12 amino acids. In DNA, the CDR3 is TGCAGCGTTGAGGCGGGAGCCTACGAGCAGTACTTC. It is translated as CSVEAGAYEQYF.

The count of this clone is one. The chain employs TRBV19 and TRBJ1-5; possible D gene TRBD1, 5 bases. V gave up 3 bases and J gave up 7 bases, with 13 bases separating them. Germline V gives CDR1 LNHDA, CDR2 SQIVND (reference sequence). This CDR3 is built from 14 residues. In DNA, the CDR3 is TGTGCCAGTAGTATGGGGGGTTCTGGGCAGCCCCAGCATTTT. Its translation is CASSMGGSGQPQHF.

The chain is built from TRBV5-1 and TRBJ2-7; TRBD1 agrees at 9 bases. Losses at the gene ends were 1 base for V and 0 bases for J; bases not matched to a gene: 5. Germline V gene data show CDR1 as SGHRS and CDR2 as YFSETQ. The CDR3 is 16 residues long. This CDR3 is CASSLRTGDFSYEQYF. CDR3 in DNA: TGCGCCAGCAGCTTGAGGACAGGGGATTTCTCCTACGAGCAGTACTTC.

This chain connects TRBV10-3 to TRBJ1-5; unclear D gene. V was shortened by 3 bases and J by 11 bases, with 20 bases between the two germline ends. CDR1 is ENHRY and CDR2 is SYGVKD in the germline V gene. The CDR3 runs 15 residues. The CDR3 sequence: CAISEESAALVAQHF. CDR3 in DNA: TGTGCCATCAGTGAAGAATCTGCGGCGCTAGTGGCCCAGCATTTT.

The J gene is TRBJ2-1, the V gene TRBV9; no reliable D call. V lost 0 bases and J 6 bases, leaving 13 bases between the germline ends. Germline V gene lookup returns CDR1 SGDLS and CDR2 YYNGEE. CDR3 length: 15 amino acids. CDR3 nucleotides: TGTGCCAGCAGCGTAGGAGGTATCATGGGCAATGAGCAGTTCTTC. Its protein product is CASSVGGIMGNEQFF.

This chain joins TRBV6-1 and TRBJ2-7, with TRBD2 identical over 7 bases. The germline CDR1 and CDR2 sequences are MNHNS and SASEGT. The CDR3 consists of 17 residues. V lost 1 base, J lost 6 bases, and 15 bases stayed unmatched. CDR3 sequence: CASSEVGWGSGASEQYF. The CDR3 coding sequence is TGTGCCAGCAGTGAAGTTGGTTGGGGCAGCGGGGCTTCCGAGCAGTACTTC.

Notes on this clone: Compared with germline, one end of the junction differs, possibly owing to a read error. This rearrangement joins TRBV7-3 to TRBJ1-1, with D possibly matching TRBD1 (5 bases). Germline V lookup: CDR1 SGHTA, CDR2 FQGTGA. This CDR3 spans 16 amino acids. CDR3 DNA: TGTGCCAGCAGCCTGAGGGACTCTCTCATGAACACTAAAGCTTTCTTT. Protein sequence: CASSLRDSLMNTKAFF.

The sample holds one count of this clone. CDR3 loop: CASSPILAGTEAFF. As DNA, the CDR3 is TGTGCCAGTAGTCCTATATTAGCGGGTACTGAAGCTTTCTTT. The genes are TRBV19 and TRBJ1-1; D is undetermined. Germline loops: CDR1 LNHDA, CDR2 SQIVND (reference sequence). V was shortened by 5 bases and J by 5 bases, with 15 bases between the two germline ends. The CDR3 is 14 residues long. Supplemented by reference TRBV19 and TRBJ1-1, the full variable domain reads DGGITQSPKYLFRKEGQNVTLSCEQNLNHDAMYWYRQDPGQGLRLIYYSQIVNDFQKGDIAEGYSVSREKKESFPLTVTSAQKNPTAFYLCASSPILAGTEAFFGQGTRLTVV.

The V gene is TRBV18, the J gene TRBJ2-7; 13 nucleotides match TRBD2. The CDR3 runs to 15 residues. With V trimmed by 3 bases and J by 6 bases, 5 bases remained unmatched. Germline values: CDR1 KGHSH, CDR2 LQKENI. DNA of the CDR3: TGTGCCAGCTCACCGGGACTAGCGGGAACTACCGAGCAGTACTTC. As protein: CASSPGLAGTTEQYF.

This clone was seen only once. The chain joins TRBV5-1 to TRBJ2-7; TRBD2 matches 9 bases. The CDR3 has 16 residues. Germline V CDR1 and CDR2: SGHRS, YFSETQ. The ends lost 0 bases at V and 2 bases at J; junction bases unmatched: 6. CDR3 coding DNA: TGCGCCAGCAGCTTGGACTCTAGCGGGGCGCCCTACGAGCAGTACTTC. This codes for CASSLDSSGAPYEQYF.